These 2 T cell receptor beta chains came from one sample sequenced in a study of blood T cells in healthy people across ages. Combining a sample-barcoded 5' primer with a J-beta primer mix, a second PCR ran for about 6 to 12 cycles. Each CDR3 protein is one row after TCRdb ran MiXCR on the 5' RACE reads. The table lists over 1,300,000 distinct CDR3 sequences, roughly 64% of them singletons. Material for sequencing was blood. All receptors derive from a man aged 18 to 30 in good health.

V is TRBV4-1 and J is TRBJ1-1, with no clear D. The CDR3 extends over 15 amino acids. The germline V and J ends were trimmed by 7 bases and 1 base, with 16 bases remaining between them. Germline CDR1 MGHRA, CDR2 YSYEKL. The CDR3 sequence: CASNRNRGTNTEAFF. The CDR3 DNA is TGCGCCAGCAACCGAAACAGAGGAACGAACACTGAAGCTTTCTTT.

This clonotype has only a few counts. The chain combines TRBV12-3 or TRBV12-4 with TRBJ2-7; TRBD2 matches at 10 bases. The length of the CDR3 is 15 residues. The V and J ends lost 6 bases and 5 bases, in that order; junction bases with no gene match: 10. CDR3 in DNA: TGTGCCAGCAGAACTCTAGCGGGAGAATTCCACGAGCAGTACTTC. Residues: CASRTLAGEFHEQYF.